Reported below is one T cell receptor beta chain. These data originate in a study of blood T cell repertoires in COVID-19. At the level of the study: From T cells, B-cell-depleted T cells, or PBMCs came the material, which was cDNA or gDNA.

Original processing notes: Reference gene primer amplification yielded estimated nucleated cell counts. The assay was immunoSEQ multiplex PCR, and TCRdb's table has in-frame clones only and misses some. V and J calls and clone size are given by that table; D and trimming were obtained from the DNA. The sample gives some 100,000 clones, roughly 80% of which show up once; about 4.2% is in the top ten. Germline assignment: CDR1 MDHEN and CDR2 SYDVKM. The CDR3 consists of 14 residues. Trimming removed 7 bases from V and 3 bases from J; junction bases left unmatched: 7. The origin of this receptor is a man aged 60 to 75 with acute or convalescent COVID-19. The chain uses TRBV28 and TRBJ1-1, with 8 bases matching TRBD1. Sequenced input: peripheral blood. This chain's CDR3 is CASIRTGRHTEAFF. In nucleotides, the CDR3 is TGTGCCAGCATCCGGACAGGGCGGCACACTGAAGCTTTCTTT.